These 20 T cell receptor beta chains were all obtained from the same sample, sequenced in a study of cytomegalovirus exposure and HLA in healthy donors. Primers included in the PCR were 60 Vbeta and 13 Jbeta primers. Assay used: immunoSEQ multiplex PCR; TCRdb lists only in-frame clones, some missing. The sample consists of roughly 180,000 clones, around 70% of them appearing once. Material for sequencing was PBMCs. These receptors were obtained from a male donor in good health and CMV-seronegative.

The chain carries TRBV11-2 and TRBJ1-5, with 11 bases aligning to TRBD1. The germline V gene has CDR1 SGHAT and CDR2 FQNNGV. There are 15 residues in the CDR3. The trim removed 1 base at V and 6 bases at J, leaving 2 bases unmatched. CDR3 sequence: CASSLGTGGLQPQHF. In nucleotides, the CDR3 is TGTGCCAGCAGCTTAGGGACAGGGGGCCTTCAGCCCCAGCATTTT.

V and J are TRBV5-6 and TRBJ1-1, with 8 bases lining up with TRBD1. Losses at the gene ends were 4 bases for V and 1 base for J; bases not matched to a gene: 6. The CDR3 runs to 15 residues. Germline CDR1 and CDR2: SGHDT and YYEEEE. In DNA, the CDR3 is TGTGCCAGCAGCCCGCTAGGACAGGGGAACACTGAAGCTTTCTTT. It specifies CASSPLGQGNTEAFF. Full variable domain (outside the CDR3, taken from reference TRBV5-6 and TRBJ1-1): DAGVTQSPTHLIKTRGQQVTLRCSPKSGHDTVSWYQQALGQGPQFIFQYYEEEERQRGNFPDRFSGHQFPNYSSELNVNALLLGDSALYLCASSPLGQGNTEAFFGQGTRLTVV.

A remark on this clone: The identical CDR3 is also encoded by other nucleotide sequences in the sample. CDR3 protein: CAWSVGQGNQPQHF. The CDR3 bases are TGTGCCTGGAGTGTAGGACAGGGGAATCAGCCCCAGCATTTT. V gene TRBV30 combines with J gene TRBJ1-5; 9 bases map to TRBD1. V was pared by 0 bases and J by 4 bases, with 1 base of the junction left unmatched. The germline gives CDR1 GTSNPN, CDR2 SVGIG (reference sequence). The CDR3 has 14 amino acids.

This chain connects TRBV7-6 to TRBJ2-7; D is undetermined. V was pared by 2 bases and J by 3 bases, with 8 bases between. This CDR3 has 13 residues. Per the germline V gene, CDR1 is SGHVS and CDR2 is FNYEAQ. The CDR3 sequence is CASSLYGSYEQYF. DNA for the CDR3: TGTGCCAGCAGCTTATATGGCAGCTACGAGCAGTACTTC.

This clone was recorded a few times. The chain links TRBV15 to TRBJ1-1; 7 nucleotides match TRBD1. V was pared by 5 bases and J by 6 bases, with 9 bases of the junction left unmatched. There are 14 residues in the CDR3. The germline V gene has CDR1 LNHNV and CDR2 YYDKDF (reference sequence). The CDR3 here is CATSFRQGRAEAFF. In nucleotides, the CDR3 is TGTGCCACCAGCTTTCGACAGGGCCGGGCTGAAGCTTTCTTT.

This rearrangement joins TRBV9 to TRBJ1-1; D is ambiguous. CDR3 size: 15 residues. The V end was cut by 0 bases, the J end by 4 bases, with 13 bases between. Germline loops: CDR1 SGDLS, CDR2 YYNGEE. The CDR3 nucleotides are TGTGCCAGCAGCGTAGAATCGGGGAGCGGCACTGAAGCTTTCTTT. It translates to CASSVESGSGTEAFF.

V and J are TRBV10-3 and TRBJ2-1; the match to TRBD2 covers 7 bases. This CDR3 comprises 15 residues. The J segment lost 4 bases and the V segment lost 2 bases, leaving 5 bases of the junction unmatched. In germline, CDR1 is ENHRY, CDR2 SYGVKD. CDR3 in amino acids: CAISEGLGSYNEQFF. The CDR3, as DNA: TGTGCCATCAGTGAGGGACTAGGCTCGTACAATGAGCAGTTCTTC.

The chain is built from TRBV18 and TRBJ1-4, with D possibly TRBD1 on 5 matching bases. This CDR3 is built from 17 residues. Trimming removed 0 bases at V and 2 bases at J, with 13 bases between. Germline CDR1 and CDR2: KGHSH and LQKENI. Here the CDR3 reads CASSPPALRGTNEKLFF. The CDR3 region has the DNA TGTGCCAGCTCACCACCAGCACTCCGGGGGACTAATGAAAAACTGTTTTTT.

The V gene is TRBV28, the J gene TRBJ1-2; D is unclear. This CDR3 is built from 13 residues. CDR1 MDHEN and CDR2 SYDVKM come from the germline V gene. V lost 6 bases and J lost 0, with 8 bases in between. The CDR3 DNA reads TGTGCCAGCAGCGAACAGACTAACTATGGCTACACCTTC. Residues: CASSEQTNYGYTF.

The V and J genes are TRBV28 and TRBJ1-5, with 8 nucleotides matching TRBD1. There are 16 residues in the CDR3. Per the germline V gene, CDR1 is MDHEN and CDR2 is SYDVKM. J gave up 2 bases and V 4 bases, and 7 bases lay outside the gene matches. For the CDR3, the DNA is TGTGCCAGCAGTTCAGCTGACAGGGGAGGCAATCAGCCCCAGCATTTT. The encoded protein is CASSSADRGGNQPQHF.

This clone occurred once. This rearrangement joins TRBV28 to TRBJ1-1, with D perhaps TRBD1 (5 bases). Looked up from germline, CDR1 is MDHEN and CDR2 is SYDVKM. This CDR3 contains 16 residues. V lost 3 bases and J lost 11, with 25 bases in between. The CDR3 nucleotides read TGTGCCAGCAGTTTCCCCCGGGGGGGTGGGTTGAACGCGGCTTTCTTT. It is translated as CASSFPRGGGLNAAFF.

CDR3 protein: CASSLGQYQETQYF. CDR3 bases: TGCGCCAGCAGCTTGGGGCAGTACCAAGAGACCCAGTACTTC. This chain uses TRBV5-1 with TRBJ2-5; D call uncertain. The CDR3 runs 14 residues. V was shortened by 0 bases and J by 0 bases, with 6 bases between the two germline ends. CDR1 and CDR2 from the germline V gene are SGHRS and YFSETQ.

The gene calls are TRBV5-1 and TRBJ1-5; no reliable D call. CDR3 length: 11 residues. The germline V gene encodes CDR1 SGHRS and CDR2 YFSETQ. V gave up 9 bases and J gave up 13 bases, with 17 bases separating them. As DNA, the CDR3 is TGCGCCAACCTCGTCGCACGGTCTCAGCATTTT. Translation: CANLVARSQHF.

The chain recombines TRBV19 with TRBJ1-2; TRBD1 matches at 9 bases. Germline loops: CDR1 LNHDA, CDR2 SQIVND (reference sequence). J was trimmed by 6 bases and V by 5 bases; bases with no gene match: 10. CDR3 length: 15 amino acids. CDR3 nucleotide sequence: TGTGCCAGTAGTTGGAAAATTACAGGGGGCGATGGCTACACCTTC. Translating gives CASSWKITGGDGYTF. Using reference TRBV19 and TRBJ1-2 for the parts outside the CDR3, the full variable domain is DGGITQSPKYLFRKEGQNVTLSCEQNLNHDAMYWYRQDPGQGLRLIYYSQIVNDFQKGDIAEGYSVSREKKESFPLTVTSAQKNPTAFYLCASSWKITGGDGYTFGSGTRLTVV.

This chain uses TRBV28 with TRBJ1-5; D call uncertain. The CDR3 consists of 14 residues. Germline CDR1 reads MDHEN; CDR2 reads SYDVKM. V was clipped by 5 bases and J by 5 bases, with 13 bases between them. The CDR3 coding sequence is TGTGCCAGCAGTCCAGTGTCCGGGGATCAGCCCCAGCATTTT. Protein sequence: CASSPVSGDQPQHF.

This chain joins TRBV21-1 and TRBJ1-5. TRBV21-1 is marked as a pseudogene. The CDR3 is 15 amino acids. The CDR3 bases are TGTGCCAGCAGCAAAGACGGCAAGGCGGAGCAGCCCCAGCATTTT. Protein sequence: CASSKDGKAEQPQHF.

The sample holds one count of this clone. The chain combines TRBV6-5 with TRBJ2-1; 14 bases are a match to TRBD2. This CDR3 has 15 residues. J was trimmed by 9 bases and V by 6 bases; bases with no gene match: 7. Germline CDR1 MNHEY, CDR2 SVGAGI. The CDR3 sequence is CASSKSTSGRVEQFF. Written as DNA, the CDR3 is TGTGCCAGCAGCAAATCGACTAGCGGGAGGGTTGAGCAGTTCTTC.

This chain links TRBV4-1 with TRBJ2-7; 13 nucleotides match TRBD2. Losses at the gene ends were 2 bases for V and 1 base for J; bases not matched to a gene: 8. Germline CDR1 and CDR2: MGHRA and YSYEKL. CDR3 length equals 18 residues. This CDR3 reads CASSQFGTSGTLSYEQYF. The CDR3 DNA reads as TGCGCCAGCAGCCAATTCGGGACTAGCGGGACCCTTTCCTACGAGCAGTACTTC.

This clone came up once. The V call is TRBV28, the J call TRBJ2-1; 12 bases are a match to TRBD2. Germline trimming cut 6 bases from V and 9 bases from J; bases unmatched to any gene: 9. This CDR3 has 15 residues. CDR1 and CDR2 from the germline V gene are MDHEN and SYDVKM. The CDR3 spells CASSIGLAGRSEQFF. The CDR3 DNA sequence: TGTGCCAGCAGCATCGGACTAGCGGGAAGGAGTGAGCAGTTCTTC.

The CDR3 region is CATFEGDEQFF. The CDR3 nucleotides are TGTGCCACCTTCGAGGGCGATGAGCAGTTCTTC. V gene TRBV6-6 combines with J gene TRBJ2-1, with a tentative D call TRBD2 (5 bases). V lost 10 bases to trimming and J lost 8 bases, with 12 bases between them. In germline, CDR1 is MNHNY, CDR2 SVGAGI (reference sequence). CDR3 length: 11 amino acids.